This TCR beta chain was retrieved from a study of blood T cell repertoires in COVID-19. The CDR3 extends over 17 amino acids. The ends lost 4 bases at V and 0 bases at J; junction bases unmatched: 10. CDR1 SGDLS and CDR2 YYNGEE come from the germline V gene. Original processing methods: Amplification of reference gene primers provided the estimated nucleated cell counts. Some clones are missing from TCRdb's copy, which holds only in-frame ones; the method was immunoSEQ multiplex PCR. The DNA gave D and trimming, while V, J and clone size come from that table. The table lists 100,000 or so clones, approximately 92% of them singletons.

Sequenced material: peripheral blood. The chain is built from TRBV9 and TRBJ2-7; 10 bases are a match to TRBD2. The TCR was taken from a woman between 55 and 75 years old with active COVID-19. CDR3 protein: CASSLSSGSPSSYEQYF. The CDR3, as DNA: TGTGCCAGCAGCTTATCTAGCGGGAGCCCTTCCTCCTACGAGCAGTACTTC.